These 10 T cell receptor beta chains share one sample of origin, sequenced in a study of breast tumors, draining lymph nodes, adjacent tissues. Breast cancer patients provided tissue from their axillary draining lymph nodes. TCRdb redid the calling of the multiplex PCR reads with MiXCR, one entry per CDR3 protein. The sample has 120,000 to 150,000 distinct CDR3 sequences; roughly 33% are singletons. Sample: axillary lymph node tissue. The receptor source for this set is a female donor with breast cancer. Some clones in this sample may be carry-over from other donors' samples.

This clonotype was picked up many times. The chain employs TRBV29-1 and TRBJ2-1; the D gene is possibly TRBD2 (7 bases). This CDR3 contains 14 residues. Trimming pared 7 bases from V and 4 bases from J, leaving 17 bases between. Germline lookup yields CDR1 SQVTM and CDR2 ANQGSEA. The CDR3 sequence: CSGGGGLGYNEQFF. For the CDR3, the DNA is TGCAGCGGGGGGGGGGGGCTAGGTTACAATGAGCAGTTCTTC.

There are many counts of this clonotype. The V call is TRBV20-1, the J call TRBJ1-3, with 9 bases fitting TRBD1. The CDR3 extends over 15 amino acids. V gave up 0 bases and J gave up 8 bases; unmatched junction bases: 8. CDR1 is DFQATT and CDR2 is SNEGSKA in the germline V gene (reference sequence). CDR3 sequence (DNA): TGCAGTGCTAGAGACCAGCCGGACAGGGGATACACCATATATTTT. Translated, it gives CSARDQPDRGYTIYF.

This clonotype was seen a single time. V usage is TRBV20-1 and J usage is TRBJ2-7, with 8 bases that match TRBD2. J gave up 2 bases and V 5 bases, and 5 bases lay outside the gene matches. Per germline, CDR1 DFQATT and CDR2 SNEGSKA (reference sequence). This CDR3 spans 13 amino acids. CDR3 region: CSAQSGSTYEQYF. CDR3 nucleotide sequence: TGCAGTGCTCAAAGCGGGAGCACCTACGAGCAGTACTTC.

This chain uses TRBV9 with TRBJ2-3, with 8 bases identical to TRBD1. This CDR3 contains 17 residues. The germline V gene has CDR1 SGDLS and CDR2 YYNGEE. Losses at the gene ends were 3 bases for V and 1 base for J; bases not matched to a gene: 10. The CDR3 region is CASSAGQAPSCTDTQYF. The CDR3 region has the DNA TGTGCCAGCAGCGCGGGACAGGCTCCATCGTGCACAGATACGCAGTATTTT. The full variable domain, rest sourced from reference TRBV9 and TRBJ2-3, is DSGVTQTPKHLITATGQRVTLRCSPRSGDLSVYWYQQSLDQGLQFLIQYYNGEERAKGNILERFSAQQFPDLHSELNLSSLELGDSALYFCASSAGQAPSCTDTQYFGPGTRLTVL.

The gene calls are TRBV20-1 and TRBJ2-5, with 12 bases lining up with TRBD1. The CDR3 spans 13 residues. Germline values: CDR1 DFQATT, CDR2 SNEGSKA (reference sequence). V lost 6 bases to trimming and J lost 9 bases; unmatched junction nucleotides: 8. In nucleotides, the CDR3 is TGCAGTGCGGGGACAGGGGGCAATCAGCCCCAGTACTTC. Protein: CSAGTGGNQPQYF.

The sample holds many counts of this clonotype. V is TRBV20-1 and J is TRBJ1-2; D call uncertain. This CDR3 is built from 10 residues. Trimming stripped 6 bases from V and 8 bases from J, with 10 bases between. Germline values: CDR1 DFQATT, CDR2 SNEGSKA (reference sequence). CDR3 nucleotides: TGCAGTGCCCCGGACGAGGGCTACACCTTC. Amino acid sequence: CSAPDEGYTF.

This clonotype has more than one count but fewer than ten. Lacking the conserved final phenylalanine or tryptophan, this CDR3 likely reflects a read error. Written as DNA, the CDR3 is TGTGCCAGCACCTACGGGGGTCAGCCCCAGCATCTT. Protein sequence: CASTYGGQPQHL. The rearrangement uses TRBV6-6 and TRBJ1-5; tentative D call: TRBD1 (5 bases). CDR1 MNHNY and CDR2 SVGAGI come from the germline V gene (reference sequence). The V end was cut by 7 bases, the J end by 6 bases, with 10 bases between. The CDR3 is made up of 12 amino acids.

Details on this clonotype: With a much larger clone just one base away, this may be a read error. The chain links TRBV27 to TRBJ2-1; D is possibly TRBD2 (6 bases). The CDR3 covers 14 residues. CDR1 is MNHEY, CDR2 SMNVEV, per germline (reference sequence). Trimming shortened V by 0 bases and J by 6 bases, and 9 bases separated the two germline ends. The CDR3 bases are TGTGCCAGCAGTTTATCGGCTAGCGTCAATGAGCAGTTCTTC. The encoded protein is CASSLSASVNEQFF.

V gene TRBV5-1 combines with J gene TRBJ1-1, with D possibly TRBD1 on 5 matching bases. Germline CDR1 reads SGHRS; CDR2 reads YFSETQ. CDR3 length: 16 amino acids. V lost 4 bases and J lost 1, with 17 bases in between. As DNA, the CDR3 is TGCGCCAGCAGCCCGGAGCGTAGGACAACGAACACTGAAGCTTTCTTT. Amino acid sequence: CASSPERRTTNTEAFF.

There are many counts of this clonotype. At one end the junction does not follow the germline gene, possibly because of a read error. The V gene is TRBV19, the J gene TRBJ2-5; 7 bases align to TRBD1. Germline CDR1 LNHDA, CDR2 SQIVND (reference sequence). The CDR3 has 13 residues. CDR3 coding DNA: TGTGCCAGTAGTCTAGACAGGGAAAAGACCCAGTACTTC. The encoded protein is CASSLDREKTQYF.